Shown below are 21 T cell receptor beta chains from a single sample sequenced in a study of siplizumab effects on memory and regulatory T cells. Assay used: immunoSEQ multiplex PCR; TCRdb lists only in-frame clones, some missing. The sample contains roughly 70,000 clones, 93% of which appear only once. The sample was CD8+ T cells sorted from blood. These receptors all come from a human donor in good health.

This chain uses TRBV6-5 with TRBJ2-3; a possible D gene is TRBD2 (5 bases). V was shortened by 2 bases and J by 10 bases, with 10 bases between the two germline ends. Germline CDR1 is MNHEY and CDR2 is SVGAGI. The CDR3 is 12 amino acids. This CDR3 is CASSYGSRPQYF. CDR3 bases: TGTGCCAGCAGTTACGGGAGTCGGCCGCAGTATTTT.

Concerning this clone: At one of its ends the junction is not consistent with the germline gene, which may arise from a read error. V and J are TRBV11-2 and TRBJ1-1; 8 nucleotides align to TRBD1. Germline assignment: CDR1 SGHAT and CDR2 FQNNGV. There are 16 residues in the CDR3. The CDR3 DNA sequence: TGCGCCAGCAGCCAAGATCGGCAGGGGGCTTGGACTGAAGCTTTCTTT. It encodes CASSQDRQGAWTEAFF.

The V call is TRBV19, the J call TRBJ1-1, with TRBD1 identical over 7 bases. The CDR3 runs 15 residues. The germline V gene has CDR1 LNHDA and CDR2 SQIVND (reference sequence). J was trimmed by 7 bases and V by 3 bases; bases with no gene match: 11. DNA of the CDR3: TGTGCCAGTAGTATCATGGCCGGGACAGTCAATGAAGCTTTCTTT. Protein: CASSIMAGTVNEAFF.

This clone is medium-sized. This chain uses TRBV28 with TRBJ2-3; 9 bases fit TRBD2. Looked up from germline, CDR1 is MDHEN and CDR2 is SYDVKM. After removal of 6 bases from V and 5 bases from J, the junction contained 6 bases not matched to a gene. The CDR3 has 14 amino acids. The CDR3 DNA sequence: TGTGCCAGCAGCTCCGGGACTAGCTTAGATACGCAGTATTTT. The encoded protein is CASSSGTSLDTQYF.

V gene TRBV23-1 combines with J gene TRBJ2-7, with D perhaps TRBD2 (5 bases). TRBV23-1 is sorted into the ORF group, with uncertain function. V was trimmed by 3 bases and J by 7 bases, leaving 7 bases between them. This CDR3 region has 11 residues. The chain's CDR3 is CASSHSGEQYF. CDR3 bases: TGCGCCAGCAGTCATTCGGGGGAGCAGTACTTC.

The gene calls are TRBV27 and TRBJ1-6; 7 bases are a match to TRBD1. The length of the CDR3 is 14 residues. V was clipped by 4 bases and J by 8 bases; unmatched bases: 5. CDR1 is MNHEY, CDR2 SMNVEV, per germline (reference sequence). CDR3 loop: CASSWQGVDSPLHF. In nucleotides, the CDR3 is TGTGCCAGCAGTTGGCAGGGGGTGGATTCACCCCTCCACTTT.

This clone was seen just once. The DNA of the CDR3 is TGTGCCAGTAGCCAGACAGGGGCCGACGGGGAGCTGTTTTTT. Its protein is CASSQTGADGELFF. The chain couples TRBV19 to TRBJ2-2; 8 bases are a match to TRBD1. The germline gives CDR1 LNHDA, CDR2 SQIVND (reference sequence). CDR3 length: 14 residues. V trimming: 6 bases; J trimming: 7 bases; junction bases outside the gene matches: 7.

The chain carries TRBV29-1 and TRBJ1-2; 7 bases line up with TRBD1. The CDR3 sequence is 13 residues long. CDR1 SQVTM and CDR2 ANQGSEA come from the germline V gene. V was clipped by 7 bases and J by 3 bases; unmatched bases: 8. CDR3 region: CSAETGTDYGYTF. The CDR3 DNA reads TGCAGCGCCGAGACAGGGACTGACTATGGCTACACCTTC.

This rearrangement joins TRBV7-2 to TRBJ2-7; D is unclear. Germline CDR1 is SGHTA and CDR2 is FQGNSA. CDR3 length equals 15 residues. V dropped 0 bases and J dropped 9 bases, with 18 bases sitting between them. CDR3 loop: CASSLASYTDPGQYF. The CDR3 DNA is TGTGCCAGCAGCTTAGCTTCCTATACGGACCCAGGGCAGTACTTC. The whole variable domain, remainder taken from reference TRBV7-2 and TRBJ2-7, is GAGVSQSPSNKVTEKGKDVELRCDPISGHTALYWYRQSLGQGLEFLIYFQGNSAPDKSGLPSDRFSAERTGGSVSTLTIQRTQQEDSAVYLCASSLASYTDPGQYFGPGTRLTVT.

This chain's CDR3 is CASSVYAGTDGEKLFF. CDR3 DNA: TGTGCCAGCAGCGTTTATGCCGGGACAGACGGTGAAAAACTGTTTTTT. The V and J genes are TRBV9 and TRBJ1-4; the match to TRBD1 covers 7 bases. The CDR3 runs to 16 residues. Per germline, CDR1 SGDLS and CDR2 YYNGEE. Trimming at V came to 2 bases and at J to 7 bases, leaving 11 bases not matched to a gene.

The rearrangement joins TRBV7-9 to TRBJ2-2; D possibly matches TRBD1 or TRBD2 (5 bases each). With 5 bases removed from V and 0 bases from J, the gap between germline ends came to 22 bases. Germline loops: CDR1 SEHNR, CDR2 FQNEAQ (reference sequence). There are 19 residues in the CDR3. CDR3 DNA sequence: TGTGCCAGCAGCCCAAGTCCCGGGACGGTATACGCGAACACCGGGGAGCTGTTTTTT. Its protein is CASSPSPGTVYANTGELFF.

J is TRBJ2-7 and V is TRBV2, with D tentatively TRBD2 (6 bases). The germline V and J ends were trimmed by 3 bases and 5 bases, with 14 bases remaining between them. Looked up from germline, CDR1 is SNHLY and CDR2 is FYNNEI. The CDR3 has 14 amino acids. CDR3 DNA: TGTGCCAGCAGTGATCCTGGGACGGGAGACGAGCAGTACTTC. Amino acid sequence: CASSDPGTGDEQYF.

The rearrangement uses TRBV10-2 and TRBJ2-7; D tentatively fits TRBD1 or TRBD2 (5 bases each). Trimming cost V 0 bases and J 3 bases, with 9 bases left between them. CDR1 and CDR2 (germline): WSHSY, SAAADI. This CDR3 is 14 amino acids long. DNA of the CDR3: TGCGCCAGCAGTGAGTCGAGGGGAATCTACGAGCAGTACTTC. This codes for CASSESRGIYEQYF.

The chain is built from TRBV7-9 and TRBJ2-2; 9 bases line up with TRBD2. The CDR3 is made up of 18 amino acids. Germline-derived CDR1 and CDR2 are SEHNR and FQNEAQ (reference sequence). After removal of 0 bases from V and 3 bases from J, the junction contained 8 bases not matched to a gene. CDR3 DNA: TGTGCCAGCAGCTTAGCTAGCCTGAGACTAGCGGACACCGGGGAGCTGTTTTTT. It encodes CASSLASLRLADTGELFF.

This clone came up a few times. V gene TRBV4-1 combines with J gene TRBJ1-6; no definite D call. V lost 2 bases, J lost 5 bases, and 7 bases lay in between. This CDR3 region has 14 residues. Germline CDR1 MGHRA, CDR2 YSYEKL. The CDR3 region has the DNA TGCGCCAGCAGCCAAAACACGGATAATTCACCCCTCCACTTT. As protein: CASSQNTDNSPLHF.

The V call is TRBV27, the J call TRBJ1-6; 7 nucleotides align to TRBD1. The CDR3 loop spans 13 amino acids. Trimming took 3 bases from V and 9 from J; bases not matched to a gene: 2. CDR1 and CDR2 (germline): MNHEY, SMNVEV (reference sequence). The CDR3 bases are TGTGCCAGCAGTTTGGCAGGGGGTTCACCCCTCCACTTT. It specifies CASSLAGGSPLHF.

V gene TRBV7-6 combines with J gene TRBJ1-1, with D tentatively TRBD1 (5 bases). Germline values: CDR1 SGHVS, CDR2 FNYEAQ. With 9 bases removed from V and 2 bases from J, the gap between germline ends came to 13 bases. The CDR3 totals 13 residues. The DNA for the CDR3 is TGTGCCAGTCAGACGGGGGTCAACACTGAAGCTTTCTTT. Its translation: CASQTGVNTEAFF.

The CDR3 region has the DNA TGTGCCAGCCCAAGGAGAAACCACAGGACAGATACGCAGTATTTT. It specifies CASPRRNHRTDTQYF. The chain carries TRBV21-1 and TRBJ2-3; TRBD1 was called by the table and not checked on the DNA. TRBV21-1 is deemed a pseudogene. This CDR3 spans 15 amino acids.

This chain links TRBV4-2 with TRBJ2-5; tentatively, D is TRBD1 (6 bases). With 3 bases removed from V and 2 bases from J, the gap between germline ends came to 16 bases. Per germline, CDR1 LGHNA and CDR2 YNFKEQ. The CDR3 contains 16 residues. CDR3 residues: CASSHPPGQQQETQYF. In DNA form, the CDR3 reads TGTGCCAGCAGCCACCCTCCCGGACAGCAACAAGAGACCCAGTACTTC.

The V gene is TRBV15, the J gene TRBJ1-6; D is uncertain. Germline CDR1 reads LNHNV; CDR2 reads YYDKDF (reference sequence). Between the trimmed V and J ends, which lost 0 bases and 10 bases, there was a span of 13 bases. The CDR3 length is 15 residues. The CDR3 DNA reads as TGTGCCACCAGCAGAGATACCGGTCTATGGTCACCCCTCCACTTT. This encodes CATSRDTGLWSPLHF.

About this clone itself: At one end, the junction sequence differs from germline, possibly due to a read error. The rearrangement links TRBV10-3 to TRBJ2-7, with D hard to call. Germline lookup yields CDR1 ENHRY and CDR2 SYGVKD. There are 12 residues in the CDR3. Here the CDR3 reads CAVSESSYEQYF. CDR3 nucleotides: TGTGCCGTCAGTGAGTCATCCTACGAGCAGTACTTC.